Listed below are T cell receptor beta chains from one sample, sequenced in a study of glioma-infiltrating T cells. TCRdb itself ran the multiplex PCR reads through MiXCR, one entry per CDR3 protein. This table has around 390,000 distinct CDR3 sequences, roughly 41% appearing once. The sample comprised glioma tissue, nonneoplastic brain tissue, or PBMCs (not recorded which). The receptors originated from a human donor with low-grade glioma or glioblastoma, undergoing nonglioma brain surgery, or in good health (not recorded which). Each CDR3 is given with its conserved first and last residue. Fields, in order: clone size, D gene, V gene, J gene, CDR3 DNA, CDR3 protein. D genes are given only for firm matches. The size entry is marked missing in some rows and otherwise reads once, few, many or a size class.

>many|.|TRBV20-1|TRBJ2-1
TGCAGTGCTAGGGGCCTCAGGGGGAGGACGAGCTCCTACAATGAGCAGTTCTTC
CSARGLRGRTSSYNEQFF
>few|.|TRBV9|TRBJ1-1
TGTGCCAGCAGCGCGGAGGGACAGAACACTGAAGCTTTCTTT
CASSAEGQNTEAFF
>.|TRBD2|TRBV6-6|TRBJ2-1
TGTGCCAGCAAAAGGGAGACTAGCGGTTCCTATGAGCAGTTCTTC
CASKRETSGSYEQFF
>many|.|TRBV28|TRBJ2-7
TGTGCCACCACAAGGGTCTACGAGCAGTACTTC
CATTRVYEQYF
>.|.|TRBV12-3/TRBV12-4|TRBJ1-3
TGTGCCAGCGGAACCGTCGGGGGTAGGGCTGGAAACACCATATATTTT
CASGTVGGRAGNTIYF
>few|.|TRBV7-2|TRBJ1-1
TGTGCCAGCAGCTTAGGAAAAACTGAAGCTTTCTTT
CASSLGKTEAFF
>.|.|TRBV11-1|TRBJ2-1
TGTGCCAGCAGCTTAGCGACTACAGGGGAGCAGTTCTTC
CASSLATTGEQFF
>few|.|TRBV19|TRBJ1-2
TGTGCCAGTAGCCCGGAGACAGGTTACATCTATGGCTACACCTTC
CASSPETGYIYGYTF
>.|TRBD1|TRBV10-3|TRBJ1-1
TGTGCCATCAGTGGGGGACAGACGAACACTGAAGCTTTCTTT
CAISGGQTNTEAFF
>many|.|TRBV20-1|TRBJ2-7
TGCAGTGCTGGACATGTGGGGACATCCTACGAGCAGTACTTC
CSAGHVGTSYEQYF
>few|TRBD1|TRBV6-2/TRBV6-3|TRBJ2-3
TGTGCCAGCGCCCGCAGGGGGCTTGCAGATACGCAGTATTTT
CASARRGLADTQYF
>.|.|TRBV28|TRBJ2-7
TGTGCCAGCAGCTCGACATGGGATAAATATGAGCAGTACTTC
CASSSTWDKYEQYF
>.|TRBD1|TRBV9|TRBJ1-6
TGTGCCAGCAGTCAGACAGGGGCCCATAATTCACCCCTCCACTTT
CASSQTGAHNSPLHF
>.|.|TRBV27|TRBJ2-2
TGTGCCAGCAGTATCCTGGAATTCGCGAACACCGGGGAGCTGTTTTTT
CASSILEFANTGELFF
>.|TRBD2|TRBV4-1|TRBJ2-7
TGCGCCAGCAGCGAAGGACTAGCGGAGAGCTCCTACGAGCAGTACTTC
CASSEGLAESSYEQYF
>many|.|TRBV27|TRBJ2-3
TGTGCCAGCAGTTTCACTAGCTTTGCTAGCACAGATACGCAGTATTTT
CASSFTSFASTDTQYF